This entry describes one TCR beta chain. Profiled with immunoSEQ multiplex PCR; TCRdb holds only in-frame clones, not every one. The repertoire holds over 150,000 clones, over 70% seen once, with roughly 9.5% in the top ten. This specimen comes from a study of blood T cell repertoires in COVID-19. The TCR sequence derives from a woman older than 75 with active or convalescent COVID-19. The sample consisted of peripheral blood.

CDR3 nucleotide sequence: TGTGCCAGCAGCTTGATCGGACAGTATAATGAAAAACTGTTTTTT. Its translation: CASSLIGQYNEKLFF. J is TRBJ1-4 and V is TRBV5-5; the D gene is possibly TRBD1 (6 bases). Germline V gene sequence: CDR1 SGHKS, CDR2 YYEKEE (reference sequence). This CDR3 region has 15 residues. V lost 1 base, J lost 4 bases, and 11 bases lay in between. The full variable domain, its missing parts supplied by reference TRBV5-5 and TRBJ1-4, is DAGVTQSPTHLIKTRGQQVTLRCSPISGHKSVSWYQQVLGQGPQFIFQYYEKEERGRGNFPDRFSARQFPNYSSELNVNALLLGDSALYLCASSLIGQYNEKLFFGSGTQLSVL.